Below are 14 T cell receptor beta chains sequenced from a single sample in a study of T cell responses to AZD1222 COVID-19 vaccine. TCRdb's copy holds only in-frame clones and misses some; the assay was immunoSEQ multiplex PCR. There are 80,000 to 90,000 clones in the sample; around nine tenths occur only once, and less than 5.5% lies in the top ten. The source was peripheral blood, collected on day 0 of MenACWY control vaccination. The receptors derive from an adult in good health.

CDR3 protein: CASSYQAEFF. The CDR3 coding sequence is TGTGCCAGCAGTTACCAGGCCGAGTTCTTC. The rearrangement links TRBV6-6 to TRBJ2-1; no definite D call. The V end was cut by 2 bases, the J end by 14 bases, with 7 bases between. Germline CDR1 MNHNY, CDR2 SVGAGI (reference sequence). This CDR3 has 10 residues.

The V and J genes are TRBV24-1 and TRBJ1-1; 7 bases fit TRBD1. V was clipped by 2 bases and J by 6 bases; unmatched bases: 5. The length of the CDR3 is 14 residues. Germline V CDR1 and CDR2: KGHDR, SFDVKD. As DNA, the CDR3 is TGTGCCACCAGTGATTCACAGGGGTACCCTGAAGCTTTCTTT. Translation: CATSDSQGYPEAFF.

The chain joins TRBV29-1 to TRBJ2-1; D possibly corresponds to TRBD1 (6 bases). The CDR3 consists of 12 residues. V was pared by 7 bases and J by 9 bases, with 16 bases between. Germline-derived CDR1 and CDR2 are SQVTM and ANQGSEA. The CDR3 loop reads CSAGGARGEQFF. The DNA of the CDR3 is TGCAGCGCTGGAGGCGCCAGGGGTGAGCAGTTCTTC.

V and J are TRBV7-2 and TRBJ2-1; weak D call: TRBD2 (5 bases). The V and J ends lost 4 bases and 6 bases respectively, with 19 bases between them. This CDR3 has 16 residues. Germline-derived CDR1 and CDR2 are SGHTA and FQGNSA. CDR3: CASSSSGTIWSNEQFF. The CDR3 DNA follows: TGTGCCAGCAGCTCGAGCGGTACGATTTGGAGCAATGAGCAGTTCTTC. Looking up the rest from reference TRBV7-2 and TRBJ2-1 gives the full variable domain: GAGVSQSPSNKVTEKGKDVELRCDPISGHTALYWYRQSLGQGLEFLIYFQGNSAPDKSGLPSDRFSAERTGGSVSTLTIQRTQQEDSAVYLCASSSSGTIWSNEQFFGPGTRLTVL.

V gene TRBV7-2 combines with J gene TRBJ1-6; no firm D call. Germline V gives CDR1 SGHTA, CDR2 FQGNSA. The CDR3 runs 15 residues. V lost 3 bases, J lost 5 bases, and 11 bases lay in between. The CDR3 DNA sequence: TGTGCCAGCAGCTTGCCCCCGGGGAATAATTCACCCCTCCACTTT. This gives the protein CASSLPPGNNSPLHF. The full variable domain, completed using reference TRBV7-2 and TRBJ1-6, is GAGVSQSPSNKVTEKGKDVELRCDPISGHTALYWYRQSLGQGLEFLIYFQGNSAPDKSGLPSDRFSAERTGGSVSTLTIQRTQQEDSAVYLCASSLPPGNNSPLHFGNGTRLTVT.

The chain recombines TRBV15 with TRBJ1-1; 9 bases match TRBD1. The J segment lost 0 bases and the V segment lost 3 bases, leaving 8 bases of the junction unmatched. There are 17 residues in the CDR3. CDR1 is LNHNV, CDR2 YYDKDF, per germline (reference sequence). CDR3 residues: CATSSQGQGALNTEAFF. DNA of the CDR3: TGTGCCACCAGCAGCCAGGGACAGGGTGCCTTGAACACTGAAGCTTTCTTT. The full variable domain, rest sourced from reference TRBV15 and TRBJ1-1, is DAMVIQNPRYQVTQFGKPVTLSCSQTLNHNVMYWYQQKSSQAPKLLFHYYDKDFNNEADTPDNFQSRRPNTSFCFLDIRSPGLGDTAMYLCATSSQGQGALNTEAFFGQGTRLTVV.

The chain is built from TRBV7-9 and TRBJ2-7; D may be TRBD1 (6 bases). Germline assignment: CDR1 SEHNR and CDR2 FQNEAQ (reference sequence). Trimming left V 1 base short and J 2 bases short, with 6 bases between. CDR3 length: 13 amino acids. The CDR3 loop reads CASSLEGAYEQYF. Here the CDR3 DNA reads TGTGCCAGCAGCTTAGAGGGGGCCTACGAGCAGTACTTC.

This chain connects TRBV4-2 to TRBJ2-2, with a tentative D call TRBD1 (5 bases). The V end lost 0 bases, the J end lost 6 bases, and 17 bases lay between the germline ends. This CDR3 region has 17 residues. CDR1 and CDR2 (germline): LGHNA, YNFKEQ. The CDR3 DNA follows: TGTGCCAGCAGCCAAGAAAGGGGAAGGGAAGTCGCCGGGGAGCTGTTTTTT. This codes for CASSQERGREVAGELFF.

V is TRBV7-8 and J is TRBJ2-7; D might be TRBD2 (5 bases). Trimming removed 6 bases from V and 0 bases from J, with 18 bases in between. This CDR3 is built from 16 residues. Germline CDR1 and CDR2: SGHVS and FQNEAQ. The chain's CDR3 is CASSSRSGPDSYEQYF. DNA for the CDR3: TGTGCCAGCAGTTCACGGAGCGGCCCAGACTCCTACGAGCAGTACTTC.

The chain employs TRBV11-2 and TRBJ2-3, with 12 nucleotides matching TRBD2. Germline CDR1 SGHAT, CDR2 FQNNGV. This CDR3 comprises 18 residues. V trimming: 5 bases; J trimming: 1 base; junction bases outside the gene matches: 10. The chain's CDR3 is CASSPGASGRAGTDTQYF. CDR3 nucleotide sequence: TGTGCCAGCAGCCCCGGGGCTAGCGGGAGGGCGGGCACAGATACGCAGTATTTT. The full variable domain, with the rest looked up from reference TRBV11-2 and TRBJ2-3, is EAGVAQSPRYKIIEKRQSVAFWCNPISGHATLYWYQQILGQGPKLLIQFQNNGVVDDSQLPKDRFSAERLKGVDSTLKIQPAKLEDSAVYLCASSPGASGRAGTDTQYFGPGTRLTVL.

V and J are TRBV2 and TRBJ2-1, with 11 bases identical to TRBD2. The CDR3 has 15 amino acids. V lost 6 bases, J lost 1 base, and 2 bases stayed unmatched. Germline V CDR1 and CDR2: SNHLY, FYNNEI. The CDR3 spells CASRGTSGSYNEQFF. In DNA, the CDR3 is TGTGCCAGCAGGGGGACTAGCGGATCCTACAATGAGCAGTTCTTC. Full variable domain (missing parts from reference TRBV2 and TRBJ2-1): EPEVTQTPSHQVTQMGQEVILRCVPISNHLYFYWYRQILGQKVEFLVSFYNNEISEKSEIFDDQFSVERPDGSNFTLKIRSTKLEDSAMYFCASRGTSGSYNEQFFGPGTRLTVL.

The chain recombines TRBV19 with TRBJ2-6, with 10 bases that match TRBD1. This CDR3 spans 19 amino acids. The V gene's germline CDR1 is LNHDA and CDR2 SQIVND (reference sequence). With 6 bases clipped from V and 4 bases from J, the junction kept 15 bases outside the gene matches. CDR3 sequence (DNA): TGTGCCAGTAGCTCCCCCCCGGGACAGGGGCTCTGGGGGGCCAACGTCCTGACTTTC. As protein: CASSSPPGQGLWGANVLTF.

J is TRBJ1-4 and V is TRBV11-2; 11 nucleotides line up with TRBD1. The CDR3 length is 16 residues. Germline CDR1 SGHAT, CDR2 FQNNGV. The V and J ends lost 1 base and 5 bases, in that order; junction bases with no gene match: 3. CDR3: CASSLGDRGLNEKLFF. The CDR3 DNA is TGTGCCAGCAGCTTAGGGGACAGGGGGTTGAATGAAAAACTGTTTTTT.

The rearrangement uses TRBV18 and TRBJ1-2; 7 positions match TRBD1. Germline CDR1 KGHSH, CDR2 LQKENI. Germline trimming cut 2 bases from V and 8 bases from J; bases unmatched to any gene: 2. This CDR3 comprises 12 residues. The CDR3 sequence is CASSPTGDGYTF. In nucleotides, the CDR3 is TGTGCCAGCTCACCAACAGGGGACGGCTACACCTTC.